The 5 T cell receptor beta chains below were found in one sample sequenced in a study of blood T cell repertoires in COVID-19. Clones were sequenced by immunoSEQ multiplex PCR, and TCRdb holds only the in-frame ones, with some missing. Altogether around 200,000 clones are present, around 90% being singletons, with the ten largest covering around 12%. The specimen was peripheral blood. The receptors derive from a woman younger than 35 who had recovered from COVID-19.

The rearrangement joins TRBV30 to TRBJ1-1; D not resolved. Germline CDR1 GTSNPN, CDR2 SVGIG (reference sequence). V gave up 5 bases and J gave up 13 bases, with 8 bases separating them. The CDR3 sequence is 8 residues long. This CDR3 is CAWELGFF. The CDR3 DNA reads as TGTGCCTGGGAACTAGGTTTCTTT.

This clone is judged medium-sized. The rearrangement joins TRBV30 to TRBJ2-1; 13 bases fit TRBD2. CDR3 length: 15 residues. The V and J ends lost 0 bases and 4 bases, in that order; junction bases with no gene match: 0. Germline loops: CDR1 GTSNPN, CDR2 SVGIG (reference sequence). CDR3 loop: CAWSVLAGGYNEQFF. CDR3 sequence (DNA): TGTGCCTGGAGTGTACTAGCGGGAGGGTACAATGAGCAGTTCTTC.

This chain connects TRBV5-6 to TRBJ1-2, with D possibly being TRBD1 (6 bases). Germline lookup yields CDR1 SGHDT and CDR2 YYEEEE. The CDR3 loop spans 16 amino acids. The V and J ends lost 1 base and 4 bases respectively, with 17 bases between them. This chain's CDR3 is CASSLFRTASIYGYTF. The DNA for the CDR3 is TGTGCCAGCAGCTTGTTCCGGACAGCTTCTATCTATGGCTACACCTTC.

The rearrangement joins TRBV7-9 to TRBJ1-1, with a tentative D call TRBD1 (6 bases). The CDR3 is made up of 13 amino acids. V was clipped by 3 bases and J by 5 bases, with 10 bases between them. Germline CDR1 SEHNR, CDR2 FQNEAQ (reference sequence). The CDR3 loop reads CASSLGAGTEAFF. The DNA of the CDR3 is TGTGCCAGCAGCTTGGGGGCTGGGACTGAAGCTTTCTTT. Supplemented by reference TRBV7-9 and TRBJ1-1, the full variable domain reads DTGVSQNPRHKITKRGQNVTFRCDPISEHNRLYWYRQTLGQGPEFLTYFQNEAQLEKSRLLSDRFSAERPKGSFSTLEIQRTEQGDSAMYLCASSLGAGTEAFFGQGTRLTVV.

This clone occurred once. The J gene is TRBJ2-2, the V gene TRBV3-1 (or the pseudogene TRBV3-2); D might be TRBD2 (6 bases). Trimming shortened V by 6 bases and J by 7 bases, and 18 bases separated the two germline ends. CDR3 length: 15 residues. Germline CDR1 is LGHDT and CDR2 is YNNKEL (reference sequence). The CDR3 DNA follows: TGTGCCAGCAGGCGACGCCGGGAGCTCAGCGGGGAGCTGTTTTTT. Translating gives CASRRRRELSGELFF.